These T cell receptor beta chains were read from a single sample in a study of blood T cell repertoires in COVID-19. Libraries were prepared by immunoSEQ multiplex PCR; TCRdb keeps only in-frame clonotypes and omits some of them. The sample yields over 130,000 clones, around 80% seen once. Specimen: peripheral blood. Receptors were obtained from a man aged 50-60 years with acute or convalescent COVID-19. The CDR3 runs from the conserved cysteine through the conserved F or W. D genes are given only for firm matches. Only some rows state a clone size, as once, few, many or a class for expanded clones.

d_call: TRBD1; v_call: TRBV5-4; j_call: TRBJ1-2; clone_size: .; cdr3_aa: CAWGQGFDYGYTF; cdr3_nt: TGTGCCTGGGGACAGGGCTTTGACTATGGCTACACCTTC
d_call: TRBD1; v_call: TRBV6-4; j_call: TRBJ1-2; clone_size: .; cdr3_aa: CASRLGQNYGYTF; cdr3_nt: TGTGCCAGCAGATTGGGACAGAACTATGGCTACACCTTC
d_call: .; v_call: TRBV2; j_call: TRBJ1-1; clone_size: .; cdr3_aa: CASSGQRNTEAFF; cdr3_nt: TGTGCCAGCAGTGGACAGAGGAACACTGAAGCTTTCTTT
d_call: TRBD1; v_call: TRBV10-2; j_call: TRBJ1-5; clone_size: .; cdr3_aa: CASGWTGGRNQPQHF; cdr3_nt: TGCGCCAGCGGTTGGACAGGGGGCCGCAATCAGCCCCAGCATTTT
d_call: .; v_call: TRBV5-6; j_call: TRBJ1-2; clone_size: .; cdr3_aa: CASSRQVYGYTF; cdr3_nt: TGTGCCAGCAGCCGACAGGTTTATGGCTACACCTTC
d_call: TRBD1; v_call: TRBV25-1; j_call: TRBJ2-7; clone_size: .; cdr3_aa: CASSEWDSSYEQYF; cdr3_nt: TGTGCCAGCAGTGAATGGGACAGCTCCTACGAGCAGTACTTC
d_call: .; v_call: TRBV18; j_call: TRBJ1-4; clone_size: .; cdr3_aa: CASSRSGNEKLFF; cdr3_nt: TGTGCCAGCTCACGATCGGGGAATGAAAAACTGTTTTTT
d_call: .; v_call: TRBV18; j_call: TRBJ1-2; clone_size: .; cdr3_aa: CASSPLSRVYGYTF; cdr3_nt: TGTGCCAGCTCACCATTGAGTAGAGTGTATGGCTACACCTTC
d_call: .; v_call: TRBV5-6; j_call: TRBJ1-1; clone_size: once; cdr3_aa: CASSLGGPSGAFF; cdr3_nt: TGTGCCAGCAGCTTGGGCGGGCCCAGCGGAGCTTTCTTT
d_call: .; v_call: TRBV6-6; j_call: TRBJ2-3; clone_size: .; cdr3_aa: CASSYSFTDTDTQYF; cdr3_nt: TGTGCCAGCAGTTATTCTTTCACAGACACAGATACGCAGTATTTT
d_call: .; v_call: TRBV3-1/TRBV3-2; j_call: TRBJ2-2; clone_size: .; cdr3_aa: CASSQGQGRIGGELFF; cdr3_nt: TGTGCCAGCAGCCAAGGGCAGGGGAGAATAGGCGGGGAGCTGTTTTTT
d_call: .; v_call: TRBV15; j_call: TRBJ1-2; clone_size: .; cdr3_aa: CATSRGLGAYGYTF; cdr3_nt: TGTGCCACCAGCAGGGGTTTGGGGGCCTATGGCTACACCTTC
d_call: .; v_call: TRBV27; j_call: TRBJ1-5; clone_size: .; cdr3_aa: CASSGGNQPQHF; cdr3_nt: TGTGCCAGTTCCGGGGGGAATCAGCCCCAGCATTTT
d_call: .; v_call: TRBV7-8; j_call: TRBJ1-4; clone_size: .; cdr3_aa: CASSLARAGFNEKLFF; cdr3_nt: TGTGCCAGCAGCTTAGCGAGGGCAGGTTTTAATGAAAAACTGTTTTTT
d_call: TRBD1; v_call: TRBV5-4; j_call: TRBJ1-4; clone_size: .; cdr3_aa: CASSLRSGTGNEKLFF; cdr3_nt: TGTGCCAGCAGCTTGAGGTCCGGGACAGGGAATGAAAAACTGTTTTTT
d_call: TRBD1; v_call: TRBV6-5; j_call: TRBJ1-2; clone_size: once; cdr3_aa: CASSLLNDRVYGYTF; cdr3_nt: TGTGCCAGCAGCCTCCTTAATGACAGGGTCTATGGCTACACCTTC
d_call: TRBD1; v_call: TRBV10-3; j_call: TRBJ1-6; clone_size: .; cdr3_aa: CAIRTPGQGDSPLHF; cdr3_nt: TGTGCCATCAGGACCCCGGGACAGGGGGATTCACCCCTCCACTTT
d_call: .; v_call: TRBV7-2; j_call: TRBJ1-1; clone_size: .; cdr3_aa: CASSLMREDTEAFF; cdr3_nt: TGTGCCAGCAGCTTAATGCGGGAAGACACTGAAGCTTTCTTT
d_call: .; v_call: TRBV5-1; j_call: TRBJ2-7; clone_size: .; cdr3_aa: CASSLVQGGGEQYF; cdr3_nt: TGCGCCAGCAGCTTGGTCCAGGGGGGAGGCGAGCAGTACTTC
d_call: .; v_call: TRBV29-1; j_call: TRBJ2-2; clone_size: .; cdr3_aa: CSVRAGADTGELFF; cdr3_nt: TGCAGCGTGAGGGCAGGGGCGGACACCGGGGAGCTGTTTTTT
d_call: TRBD1; v_call: TRBV6-1; j_call: TRBJ1-2; clone_size: .; cdr3_aa: CASSESWTGIGYTF; cdr3_nt: TGTGCCAGCAGTGAAAGCTGGACAGGGATCGGCTACACCTTC
d_call: TRBD2; v_call: TRBV6-2/TRBV6-3; j_call: TRBJ2-1; clone_size: once; cdr3_aa: CASSPRGLGGIEQFF; cdr3_nt: TGTGCCAGCAGTCCCCGGGGACTGGGGGGGATTGAGCAGTTCTTC
d_call: TRBD1; v_call: TRBV5-1; j_call: TRBJ2-3; clone_size: .; cdr3_aa: CASSFGQGGTDTQYF; cdr3_nt: TGCGCCAGCAGCTTTGGACAGGGGGGCACAGATACGCAGTATTTT
d_call: TRBD1; v_call: TRBV6-5; j_call: TRBJ2-4; clone_size: .; cdr3_aa: CASREGANIQYF; cdr3_nt: TGTGCCAGCAGAGAGGGGGCAAACATTCAGTACTTC
d_call: .; v_call: TRBV5-1; j_call: TRBJ1-1; clone_size: .; cdr3_aa: CASSLGQGWNTEAFF; cdr3_nt: TGCGCCAGCAGCTTGGGCCAGGGGTGGAACACTGAAGCTTTCTTT
d_call: TRBD2; v_call: TRBV4-2; j_call: TRBJ2-3; clone_size: many; cdr3_aa: CASSQPRTSGGESTDTQYF; cdr3_nt: TGTGCCAGCAGCCAACCTCGGACTAGCGGGGGCGAAAGCACAGATACGCAGTATTTT